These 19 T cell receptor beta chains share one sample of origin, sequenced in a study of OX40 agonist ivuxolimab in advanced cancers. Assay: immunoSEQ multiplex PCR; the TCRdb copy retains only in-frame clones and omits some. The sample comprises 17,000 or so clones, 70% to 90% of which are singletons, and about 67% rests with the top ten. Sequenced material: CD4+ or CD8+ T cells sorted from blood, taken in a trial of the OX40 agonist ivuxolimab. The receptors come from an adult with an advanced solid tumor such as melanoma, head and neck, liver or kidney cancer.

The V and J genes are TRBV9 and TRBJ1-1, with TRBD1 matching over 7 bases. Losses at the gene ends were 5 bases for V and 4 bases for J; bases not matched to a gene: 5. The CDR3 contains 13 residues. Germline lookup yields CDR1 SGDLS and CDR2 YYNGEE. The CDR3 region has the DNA TGTGCCAGCAGTTCCGCAGGGGGCACTGAAGCTTTCTTT. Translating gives CASSSAGGTEAFF. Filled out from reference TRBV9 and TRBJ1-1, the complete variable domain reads DSGVTQTPKHLITATGQRVTLRCSPRSGDLSVYWYQQSLDQGLQFLIQYYNGEERAKGNILERFSAQQFPDLHSELNLSSLELGDSALYFCASSSAGGTEAFFGQGTRLTVV.

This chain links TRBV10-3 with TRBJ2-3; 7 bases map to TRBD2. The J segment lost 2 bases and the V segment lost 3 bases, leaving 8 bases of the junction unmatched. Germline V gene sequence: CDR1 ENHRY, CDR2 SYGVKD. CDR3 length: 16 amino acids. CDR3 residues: CAISERGAGSTDTQYF. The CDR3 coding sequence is TGTGCCATCAGTGAAAGGGGAGCGGGGTCCACAGATACGCAGTATTTT.

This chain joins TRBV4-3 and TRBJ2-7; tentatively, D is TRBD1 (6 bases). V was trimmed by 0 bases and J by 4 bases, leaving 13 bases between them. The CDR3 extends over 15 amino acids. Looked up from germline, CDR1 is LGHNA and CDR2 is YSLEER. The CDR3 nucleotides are TGCGCCAGCAGCCAAGATAGGAACAGGGCTTACGAGCAGTACTTC. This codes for CASSQDRNRAYEQYF.

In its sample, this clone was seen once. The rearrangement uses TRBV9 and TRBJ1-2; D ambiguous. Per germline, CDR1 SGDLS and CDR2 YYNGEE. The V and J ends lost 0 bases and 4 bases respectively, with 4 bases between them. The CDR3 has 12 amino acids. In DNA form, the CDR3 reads TGTGCCAGCAGCGTAGGCAGCTATGGCTACACCTTC. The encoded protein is CASSVGSYGYTF. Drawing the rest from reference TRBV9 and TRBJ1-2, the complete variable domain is DSGVTQTPKHLITATGQRVTLRCSPRSGDLSVYWYQQSLDQGLQFLIQYYNGEERAKGNILERFSAQQFPDLHSELNLSSLELGDSALYFCASSVGSYGYTFGSGTRLTVV.

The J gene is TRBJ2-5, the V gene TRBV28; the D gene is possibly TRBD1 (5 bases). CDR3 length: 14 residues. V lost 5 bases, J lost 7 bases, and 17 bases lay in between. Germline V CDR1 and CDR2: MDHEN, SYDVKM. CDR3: CASSPPQGFGTQYF. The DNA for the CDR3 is TGTGCCAGCAGTCCCCCTCAGGGTTTCGGGACCCAGTACTTC.

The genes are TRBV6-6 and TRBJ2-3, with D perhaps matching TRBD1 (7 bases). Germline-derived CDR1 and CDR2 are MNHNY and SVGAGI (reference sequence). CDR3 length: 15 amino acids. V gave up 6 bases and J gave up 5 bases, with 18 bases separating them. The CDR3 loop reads CASSLRGQGGDTQYF. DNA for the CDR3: TGTGCCAGCAGCCTCCGTGGGCAGGGGGGAGATACGCAGTATTTT.

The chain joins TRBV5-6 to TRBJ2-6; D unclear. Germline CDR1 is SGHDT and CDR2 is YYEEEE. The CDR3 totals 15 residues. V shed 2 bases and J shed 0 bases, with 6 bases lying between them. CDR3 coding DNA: TGTGCCAGCAGCTTAACAGCCTCTGGGGCCAACGTCCTGACTTTC. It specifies CASSLTASGANVLTF.

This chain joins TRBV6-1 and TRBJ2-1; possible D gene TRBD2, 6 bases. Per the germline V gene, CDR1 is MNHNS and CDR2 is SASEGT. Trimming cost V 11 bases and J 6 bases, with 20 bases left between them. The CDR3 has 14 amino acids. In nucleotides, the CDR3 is TGTGCCTTCAGAGCGGGTGTGGAATTCAATGAGCAGTTCTTC. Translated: CAFRAGVEFNEQFF.

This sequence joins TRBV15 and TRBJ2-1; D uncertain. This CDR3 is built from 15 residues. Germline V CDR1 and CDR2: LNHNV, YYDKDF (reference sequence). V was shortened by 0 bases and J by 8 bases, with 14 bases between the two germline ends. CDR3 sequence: CATSREGYPWDEQFF. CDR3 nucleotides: TGTGCCACCAGCAGAGAGGGCTACCCTTGGGATGAGCAGTTCTTC.

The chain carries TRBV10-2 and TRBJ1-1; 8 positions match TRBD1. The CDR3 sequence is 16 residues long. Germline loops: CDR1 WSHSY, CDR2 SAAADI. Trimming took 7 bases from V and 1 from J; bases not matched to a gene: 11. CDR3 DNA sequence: TGCGCCAGCAAGGACAGGGTCGGGTTGTGGAACACTGAAGCTTTCTTT. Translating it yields CASKDRVGLWNTEAFF.

The chain's CDR3 is CAIRTGDGDEQYF. DNA of the CDR3: TGTGCCATCAGGACAGGGGATGGAGACGAGCAGTACTTC. The V call is TRBV10-3, the J call TRBJ2-7; TRBD1 matches 8 bases. Germline trimming cut 6 bases from V and 5 bases from J; bases unmatched to any gene: 6. This CDR3 has 13 residues. Germline-derived CDR1 and CDR2 are ENHRY and SYGVKD.

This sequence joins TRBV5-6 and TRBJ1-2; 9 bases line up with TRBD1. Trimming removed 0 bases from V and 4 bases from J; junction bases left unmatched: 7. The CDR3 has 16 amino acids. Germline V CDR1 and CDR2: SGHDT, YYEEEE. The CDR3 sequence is CASSLVGGQGPYGYTF. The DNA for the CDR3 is TGTGCCAGCAGCTTGGTGGGGGGACAGGGACCCTATGGCTACACCTTC.

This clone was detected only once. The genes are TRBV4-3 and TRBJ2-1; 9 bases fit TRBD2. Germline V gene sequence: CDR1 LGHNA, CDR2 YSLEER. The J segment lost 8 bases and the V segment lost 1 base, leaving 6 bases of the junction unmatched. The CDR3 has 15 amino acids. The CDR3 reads CASSQGGGGADEQFF. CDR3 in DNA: TGCGCCAGCAGCCAAGGAGGCGGGGGGGCGGATGAGCAGTTCTTC.

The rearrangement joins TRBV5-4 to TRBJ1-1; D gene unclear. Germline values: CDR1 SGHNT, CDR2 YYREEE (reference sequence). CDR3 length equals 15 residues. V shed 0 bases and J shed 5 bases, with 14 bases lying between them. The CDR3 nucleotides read TGTGCCAGCAGCTTGGGGGGTATGGGTTGGACTGAAGCTTTCTTT. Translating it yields CASSLGGMGWTEAFF.

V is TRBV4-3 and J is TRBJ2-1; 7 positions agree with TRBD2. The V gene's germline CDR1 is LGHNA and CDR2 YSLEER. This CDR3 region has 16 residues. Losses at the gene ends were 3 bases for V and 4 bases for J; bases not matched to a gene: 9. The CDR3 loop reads CASSQDGGGSYNEQFF. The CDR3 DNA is TGCGCCAGCAGCCAGGATGGGGGAGGGAGTTACAATGAGCAGTTCTTC.

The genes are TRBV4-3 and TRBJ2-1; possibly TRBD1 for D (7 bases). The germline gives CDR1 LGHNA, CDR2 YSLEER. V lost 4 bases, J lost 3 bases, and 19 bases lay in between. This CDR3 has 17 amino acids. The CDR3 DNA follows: TGCGCCAGCAGCCCCAATCCCGCAGGGGGGTTCTACAATGAGCAGTTCTTC. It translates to CASSPNPAGGFYNEQFF.

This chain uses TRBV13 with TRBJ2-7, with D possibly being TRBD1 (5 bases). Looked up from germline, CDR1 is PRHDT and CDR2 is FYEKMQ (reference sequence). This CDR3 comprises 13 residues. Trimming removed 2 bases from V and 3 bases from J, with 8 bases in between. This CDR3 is CASSLSRDYEQYF. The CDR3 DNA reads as TGTGCCAGCAGCTTATCCAGGGACTACGAGCAGTACTTC.

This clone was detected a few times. The DNA for the CDR3 is TGTGCCAGCAGCTTAGGGGGGGGCGAATTGAATGAGCAGTTCTTC. Its protein product is CASSLGGGELNEQFF. V and J are TRBV11-3 and TRBJ2-1, with D possibly TRBD2 on 7 matching bases. The V gene's germline CDR1 is SGHNT and CDR2 YENEEA. Trimming took 1 base from V and 7 from J, leaving 14 bases between them. This CDR3 is built from 15 residues.

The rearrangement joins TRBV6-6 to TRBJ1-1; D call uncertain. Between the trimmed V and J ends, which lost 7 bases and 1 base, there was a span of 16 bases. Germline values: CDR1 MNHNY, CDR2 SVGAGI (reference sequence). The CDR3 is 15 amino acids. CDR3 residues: CASMPPLEENTEAFF. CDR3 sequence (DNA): TGTGCCAGCATGCCTCCGTTAGAGGAGAACACTGAAGCTTTCTTT.